The 25 T cell receptor beta chains below all came from one sample that was sequenced in a study of metastatic and nonmetastatic thyroid tumors. All patients were untreated before thyroid surgery. TCRdb re-called the PCR reads via MiXCR. The table includes approximately 37,000 clones, about 15% detected once. Input material: blood. These receptors were collected from a male donor with papillary thyroid cancer or a benign thyroid nodule (not recorded which). Some clones in this sample may be carry-over from other donors' samples.

In its sample, this clone was seen many times. The chain combines TRBV7-9 with TRBJ1-2; weak D call: TRBD1 (5 bases). CDR3 length: 14 residues. V was cut by 3 bases and J by 3 bases, with 11 bases left in between. Germline values: CDR1 SEHNR, CDR2 FQNEAQ (reference sequence). For the CDR3, the DNA is TGTGCCAGCAGCTTGGGTGGGGCAGACTATGGCTACACCTTC. This sequence encodes CASSLGGADYGYTF.

This clone was recorded many times. V usage is TRBV7-8 and J usage is TRBJ2-7; D is tentatively TRBD1 or TRBD2 (6 bases each). In germline, CDR1 is SGHVS, CDR2 FQNEAQ. The CDR3 extends over 16 amino acids. V was clipped by 2 bases and J by 3 bases, with 17 bases between them. The CDR3 DNA reads TGTGCCAGCAGCTTAAGGGGGGCGGGACTCCACTACGAGCAGTACTTC. Translation gives CASSLRGAGLHYEQYF.

This chain uses TRBV7-2 with TRBJ1-2; D is undetermined. The germline gives CDR1 SGHTA, CDR2 FQGNSA. This CDR3 is built from 11 residues. V lost 1 base and J lost 10, with 7 bases in between. The CDR3 protein is CTSSLVEAYTF. The DNA of the CDR3 is TGTACCAGCAGCTTAGTCGAAGCCTACACCTTC.

Many counts were recorded for this clone. This sequence joins TRBV9 and TRBJ2-7; unclear D gene. CDR3 length equals 15 residues. Trimming left V 0 bases short and J 2 bases short, with 12 bases between. Germline lookup yields CDR1 SGDLS and CDR2 YYNGEE. The CDR3, as DNA: TGTGCCAGCAGCGTAGGACGCCAACCAACCTACGAGCAGTACTTC. It translates to CASSVGRQPTYEQYF.

Judged by abundance, this clone is medium-sized. V is TRBV12-3 or TRBV12-4 and J is TRBJ2-2; D is possibly TRBD2 (5 bases). The CDR3 totals 13 residues. V lost 5 bases and J 6 bases, leaving 10 bases between the germline ends. CDR3 bases: TGTGCCAGCAGTCCCGGACTCGCCGGGGAGCTGTTTTTT. Residues: CASSPGLAGELFF.

This clone came up many times. J is TRBJ1-4 and V is TRBV15; the D is unclear. CDR1 and CDR2 from the germline V gene are LNHNV and YYDKDF (reference sequence). The ends were cut back, 3 bases at V and 0 bases at J, with 11 bases in the middle. The CDR3 contains 16 residues. The CDR3 nucleotides are TGTGCCACCAGCAGGGACTACGGAGCAACTAATGAAAAACTGTTTTTT. The encoded protein is CATSRDYGATNEKLFF.

At least ten counts were recorded for this clone. Distinct nucleotide sequences in the sample also encode this CDR3. The chain combines TRBV10-2 with TRBJ1-1, with a weak D call TRBD1 (6 bases). Looked up from germline, CDR1 is WSHSY and CDR2 is SAAADI. V was clipped by 3 bases and J by 4 bases, with 12 bases between them. The CDR3 has 14 amino acids. The CDR3 sequence: CASSDSRTATEAFF. Here the CDR3 DNA reads TGCGCCAGCAGTGACTCTCGGACAGCCACTGAAGCTTTCTTT.

For this clone: At one end, the junction sequence differs from germline, possibly due to a read error. The gene calls are TRBV3-1 and TRBJ2-7, with 12 bases identical to TRBD1. The CDR3 runs 18 residues. CDR1 and CDR2 from the germline V gene are LGHDT and YNNKEL (reference sequence). CDR3 loop: CASSRHLNTGTGGREHYF. The DNA of the CDR3 is TGTGCCAGCAGCCGCCACCTTAACACCGGGACAGGGGGCCGCGAGCATTACTTC.

This clone came up a few times. V and J are TRBV5-6 and TRBJ2-2; 11 bases agree with TRBD1. Trimming removed 3 bases from V and 3 bases from J; junction bases left unmatched: 1. Germline loops: CDR1 SGHDT, CDR2 YYEEEE. This CDR3 spans 15 amino acids. CDR3 region: CASSSGQGDTGELFF. DNA for the CDR3: TGTGCCAGCAGCTCGGGACAGGGGGACACCGGGGAGCTGTTTTTT.

Regarding this clone: A read error may explain this, as a much larger clone is one base away. The chain has TRBV5-4 and TRBJ2-3, with TRBD2 matching over 8 bases. This CDR3 region has 13 residues. Looked up from germline, CDR1 is SGHNT and CDR2 is YYREEE (reference sequence). J lost 7 bases, V lost 3 bases, and 4 bases had no gene match. The CDR3 protein is CASSSRTSHTQYF. CDR3 bases: TGTGCCAGCAGCTCCCGGACTAGCCATACGCAGTATTTT. The variable domain in full, with the rest retrieved from reference TRBV5-4 and TRBJ2-3, is ETGVTQSPTHLIKTRGQQVTLRCSSQSGHNTVSWYQQALGQGPQFIFQYYREEENGRGNFPPRFSGLQFPNYSSELNVNALELDDSALYLCASSSRTSHTQYFGPGTRLTVL.

The chain joins TRBV19 to TRBJ1-3; TRBD1 matches 7 bases. With V trimmed by 7 bases and J by 2 bases, 5 bases remained unmatched. Germline CDR1 and CDR2: LNHDA and SQIVND (reference sequence). The CDR3 is 14 residues long. The CDR3 here is CASKGQGAGNTIYF. Written as DNA, the CDR3 is TGTGCCAGTAAGGGGCAGGGGGCTGGAAACACCATATATTTT.

On this clone itself: At one of its ends the junction is not consistent with the germline gene, which may arise from a read error. The chain carries TRBV6-1 and TRBJ2-1; TRBD2 matches 15 bases. Germline values: CDR1 MNHNS, CDR2 SASEGT. The CDR3 runs 18 residues. The CDR3 sequence is CVSSAGLAGGVGYNEQFF. The DNA for the CDR3 is TGTGTCAGCAGTGCTGGACTAGCGGGAGGGGTCGGGTACAATGAGCAGTTCTTC.

This clone came up many times. The chain employs TRBV14 and TRBJ1-1, with D unclear. The CDR3 has 15 amino acids. The germline CDR1 and CDR2 sequences are SGHDN and FVKESK. With 4 bases removed from V and 1 base from J, the gap between germline ends came to 13 bases. CDR3 sequence reads: CASSRYYRENTEAFF. CDR3 DNA: TGTGCCAGCAGCCGTTATTATCGGGAGAACACTGAAGCTTTCTTT.

This clone was seen a handful of times. At one end, the junction sequence differs from germline, possibly due to a read error. This chain connects TRBV6-1 to TRBJ2-3; D is ambiguous. CDR1 is MNHNS and CDR2 is SASEGT in the germline V gene. The CDR3 runs 16 residues. CDR3 residues: CAISESQCGLTDTQYF. The CDR3 DNA reads TGTGCCATCAGTGAAAGCCAGTGTGGCCTCACAGATACGCAGTATTTT.

The chain employs TRBV30 and TRBJ2-1, with D unclear. V lost 2 bases and J 7 bases, leaving 21 bases between the germline ends. Per germline, CDR1 GTSNPN and CDR2 SVGIG (reference sequence). The CDR3 is made up of 16 amino acids. The CDR3 nucleotides read TGTGCCTGGAGTCCTTGGTGGCTCAGAAGAAGGAATGAGCAGTTCTTC. Amino acid sequence: CAWSPWWLRRRNEQFF.

This clone was observed many times. The sample contains more than one DNA sequence encoding this CDR3. The chain recombines TRBV19 with TRBJ1-4; D is undetermined. The CDR3 sequence is 14 residues long. V was pared by 10 bases and J by 6 bases, with 18 bases between. Germline V lookup: CDR1 LNHDA, CDR2 SQIVND (reference sequence). Written as DNA, the CDR3 is TGTGCCACCACGAATTCCGGATGGGATGAAAAACTGTTTTTT. Translation gives CATTNSGWDEKLFF.

This clone was observed at least ten times. The CDR3 coding sequence is TGTGCCAGCAGTTACGATCTATCGGGAGGGGGGACAGGGGGACGCATCTACGAGCAGTACTTC. Translated, it gives CASSYDLSGGGTGGRIYEQYF. This sequence joins TRBV6-6 and TRBJ2-7; TRBD1 aligns across 11 bases. J lost 3 bases, V lost 2 bases, and 21 bases had no gene match. Germline assignment: CDR1 MNHNY and CDR2 SVGAGI (reference sequence). The CDR3 length is 21 residues.

This clone appeared many times. The chain recombines TRBV15 with TRBJ1-5; D is uncertain. This CDR3 contains 13 residues. Germline CDR1 is LNHNV and CDR2 is YYDKDF (reference sequence). V lost 2 bases and J lost 0, with 2 bases in between. The CDR3 spells CATSRLSNQPQHF. The CDR3 region has the DNA TGTGCCACCAGCAGACTTAGCAATCAGCCCCAGCATTTT.

This clone was counted at least ten times. This sequence joins TRBV10-3 and TRBJ2-2; no reliable D call. Per germline, CDR1 ENHRY and CDR2 SYGVKD. With 11 bases removed from V and 4 bases from J, the gap between germline ends came to 8 bases. The CDR3 loop spans 11 amino acids. The DNA for the CDR3 is TGTGCCTCCCGCGGCACCGGGGAGCTGTTTTTT. This sequence encodes CASRGTGELFF.

This clone was found many times. The chain links TRBV20-1 to TRBJ2-1; no definite D call. Trimming took 3 bases from V and 0 from J, leaving 12 bases between them. The CDR3 covers 15 residues. Germline values: CDR1 DFQATT, CDR2 SNEGSKA (reference sequence). The CDR3 sequence is CSASPVESSYNEQFF. The DNA for the CDR3 is TGCAGTGCTAGCCCTGTGGAGAGCTCCTACAATGAGCAGTTCTTC.

This clone was observed a few times. A junction end diverges from the germline sequence, so it may reflect a read error. The V and J genes are TRBV12-3 or TRBV12-4 and TRBJ1-5; 7 bases line up with TRBD1. The CDR3 covers 14 residues. CDR3 loop: CASSHTGAGQPRHF. The CDR3 DNA is TGTGCTAGCAGTCATACAGGGGCAGGGCAGCCCCGGCATTTT.

In its sample, this clone was seen many times. V and J are TRBV7-9 and TRBJ2-7; tentatively, D is TRBD2 (5 bases). The CDR3 has 14 amino acids. In germline, CDR1 is SEHNR, CDR2 FQNEAQ (reference sequence). V was shortened by 5 bases and J by 6 bases, with 17 bases between the two germline ends. The CDR3 protein is CASSHSLGVSEQYF. CDR3 in DNA: TGTGCCAGCAGCCACTCCCTCGGGGTAAGCGAGCAGTACTTC.

This clone was recorded many times. This chain links TRBV7-8 with TRBJ2-7, with D possibly being TRBD2 (7 bases). The V gene lost 4 bases and the J gene lost 3 bases, with 16 bases spanning the gap. CDR1 and CDR2 from the germline V gene are SGHVS and FQNEAQ. The CDR3 contains 15 residues. The CDR3 spells CASSSGRGTYYEQYF. The CDR3 DNA reads as TGTGCCAGCAGCTCGGGGAGGGGGACCTACTACGAGCAGTACTTC. The full variable domain, completed using reference TRBV7-8 and TRBJ2-7, is GAGVSQSPRYKVAKRGQDVALRCDPISGHVSLFWYQQALGQGPEFLTYFQNEAQLDKSGLPSDRFFAERPEGSVSTLKIQRTQQEDSAVYLCASSSGRGTYYEQYFGPGTRLTVT.

This clone has at least ten counts. The chain joins TRBV6-2 or TRBV6-3 to TRBJ1-4; TRBD1 agrees at 9 bases. Germline-derived CDR1 and CDR2 are MNHEY and SVGEGT. The CDR3 extends over 16 amino acids. V lost 6 bases and J lost 1; bases outside the gene matches: 6. The CDR3 here is CASRMGQGGTNEKLFF. The CDR3 region has the DNA TGTGCCAGCAGGATGGGACAGGGCGGAACTAATGAAAAACTGTTTTTT.

V and J are TRBV12-3 or TRBV12-4 and TRBJ2-3; D gene unclear. V was clipped by 3 bases and J by 1 base, with 11 bases between them. The CDR3 runs to 15 residues. The CDR3 region has the DNA TGTGCCAGCAGTTTCGACCAGCTGGGCACAGATACGCAGTATTTT. Its translation is CASSFDQLGTDTQYF.